Included here is one T cell receptor beta chain sequence, with context. The data belong to a study of blood T cell repertoires in COVID-19. Repertoires were generated with immunoSEQ multiplex PCR, while TCRdb's copy carries only in-frame clones and drops some. Seen here are over 120,000 clones, approximately 87% observed once, and the top ten hold approximately 9%. V lost 6 bases and J lost 7; bases outside the gene matches: 4. The germline gives CDR1 LGHDT, CDR2 YNNKEL (reference sequence). The CDR3 covers 15 residues. This chain links TRBV3-1 (or the pseudogene TRBV3-2) with TRBJ2-1, with 15 nucleotides matching TRBD2. The TCR originated in a woman aged 45-60 years with active or convalescent COVID-19. Sequenced: peripheral blood. CDR3 DNA: TGTGCCAGCAGTCGGACTAGCGGGGGGGTAAATGAGCAGTTCTTC. Protein sequence: CASSRTSGGVNEQFF.